A single sample is the source of the 8 T cell receptor beta chains below, sequenced in a study of T cell responses to AZD1222 COVID-19 vaccine. The method was immunoSEQ multiplex PCR; TCRdb's version includes in-frame clones alone and lacks a portion of them. Of 120,000 or so clones listed, roughly 87% are singletons. The source was peripheral blood, collected on day 0 of AZD1222 vaccination. These TCRs come from an adult in good health.

The chain combines TRBV28 with TRBJ1-2; no firm D call. The CDR3 spans 12 residues. The germline V and J ends were trimmed by 8 bases and 6 bases, with 13 bases remaining between them. CDR1 and CDR2 (germline): MDHEN, SYDVKM. In DNA, the CDR3 is TGTGCCAGCTTTGGGCCGGGGAATGGCTACACCTTC. This codes for CASFGPGNGYTF.

The chain is built from TRBV5-1 and TRBJ2-5; no clear D. The CDR3 spans 11 residues. From germline, CDR1 is SGHRS and CDR2 YFSETQ. The germline V and J ends were trimmed by 4 bases and 2 bases, with 3 bases remaining between them. The CDR3 DNA reads TGCGCCAGCAGCGCGCAAGAGACCCAGTACTTC. Protein: CASSAQETQYF. Variable domain in full (rest from reference TRBV5-1 and TRBJ2-5): KAGVTQTPRYLIKTRGQQVTLSCSPISGHRSVSWYQQTPGQGLQFLFEYFSETQRNKGNFPGRFSGRQFSNSRSEMNVSTLELGDSALYLCASSAQETQYFGPGTRLLVL.

The CDR3 region has the DNA TGCAGCGTTGTGGGTACCTACGAGCAGTACTTC. Translating it yields CSVVGTYEQYF. J is TRBJ2-7 and V is TRBV29-1; D is ambiguous. CDR1 and CDR2 from the germline V gene are SQVTM and ANQGSEA. Between the trimmed V and J ends, which lost 4 bases and 2 bases, there was a span of 6 bases. The CDR3 covers 11 residues.

V gene TRBV19 combines with J gene TRBJ1-5; 7 bases match TRBD1. The CDR3 has 14 amino acids. Germline V gene sequence: CDR1 LNHDA, CDR2 SQIVND (reference sequence). J lost 4 bases, V lost 6 bases, and 6 bases had no gene match. CDR3 sequence reads: CASSGAGGNQPQHF. The CDR3 nucleotides are TGTGCCAGTAGCGGGGCAGGGGGAAATCAGCCCCAGCATTTT.

The rearrangement uses TRBV25-1 and TRBJ2-3, with 8 nucleotides matching TRBD1. The CDR3 spans 15 residues. CDR1 and CDR2 from the germline V gene are MGHDK and SYGVNS. Trimming cost V 6 bases and J 1 base; bases outside gene matches: 6. DNA of the CDR3: TGTGCCAGCAGGGGACAGGCTTGGGGCACAGATACGCAGTATTTT. Translating gives CASRGQAWGTDTQYF. The full variable domain, with the rest looked up from reference TRBV25-1 and TRBJ2-3, is EADIYQTPRYLVIGTGKKITLECSQTMGHDKMYWYQQDPGMELHLIHYSYGVNSTEKGDLSSESTVSRIRTEHFPLTLESARPSHTSQYLCASRGQAWGTDTQYFGPGTRLTVL.

The gene calls are TRBV6-5 and TRBJ1-1, with 10 positions matching TRBD1. Losses at the gene ends were 7 bases for V and 5 bases for J; bases not matched to a gene: 10. The CDR3 covers 15 residues. Germline V gene data show CDR1 as MNHEY and CDR2 as SVGAGI. In DNA, the CDR3 is TGTGCCAGCATTCGAGGGACAGGGGTCGGGACTGAAGCTTTCTTT. Translation: CASIRGTGVGTEAFF.

This chain connects TRBV15 to TRBJ2-3, with a weak D call TRBD1 (5 bases). V was shortened by 5 bases and J by 3 bases, with 15 bases between the two germline ends. Per the germline V gene, CDR1 is LNHNV and CDR2 is YYDKDF (reference sequence). This CDR3 comprises 15 residues. The CDR3 DNA reads TGTGCCACCAGCGACCCCCGACAGAGAACAGATACGCAGTATTTT. Residues: CATSDPRQRTDTQYF. Based on the CDR3 plus reference TRBV15 and TRBJ2-3, the full variable domain is DAMVIQNPRYQVTQFGKPVTLSCSQTLNHNVMYWYQQKSSQAPKLLFHYYDKDFNNEADTPDNFQSRRPNTSFCFLDIRSPGLGDTAMYLCATSDPRQRTDTQYFGPGTRLTVL.

This clone was detected only once. The V and J genes are TRBV7-9 and TRBJ1-1; D gene uncertain. Germline V gives CDR1 SEHNR, CDR2 FQNEAQ (reference sequence). This CDR3 has 15 residues. V was pared by 6 bases and J by 1 base, with 15 bases between. The CDR3, as DNA: TGTGCCAGCAGTCACTGGCGGCAGTCGAACACTGAAGCTTTCTTT. It codes for CASSHWRQSNTEAFF.